Detailed here is one TCR beta chain. This record comes from a study of blood T cell repertoires in COVID-19. Study information: The samples span acute and convalescent COVID-19 from the United States, Italy and Spain. The analysed material was cDNA or gDNA that came from T cells, B-cell-depleted T cells, or PBMCs.

The V and J ends lost 11 bases and 4 bases, in that order; junction bases with no gene match: 4. This CDR3 has 11 residues. Germline-derived CDR1 and CDR2 are SGHNT and YENEEA. Authors' processing steps: Using reference gene primer amplification, nucleated cell counts were estimated. Here immunoSEQ multiplex PCR was the method, and the copy in TCRdb shows in-frame clones only, minus some. The V and J calls and clone size come from that table; D and trimming were worked out from the DNA. Of 250,000 to 350,000 clones in the sample, around 91% were seen once. This receptor was identified in a woman aged 55-69 years with acute or convalescent COVID-19. The rearrangement uses TRBV11-3 and TRBJ2-5; 7 bases match TRBD2. Sequences were obtained from peripheral blood. This chain's CDR3 is CAAGRGETQYF. The CDR3 bases are TGTGCCGCAGGGAGGGGAGAGACCCAGTACTTC.